Sequencing of this T cell receptor (beta chain) was carried out in a study of blood T cell repertoires in COVID-19 (dated by TCRdb to the early 2020s). About the full investigation: Samples from collaborators originated in the United States, Italy and Spain and spanned both the acute and convalescent phases of COVID-19. The prospective study material was composed of cDNA or gDNA derived from T cells, B-cell-depleted T cells, or PBMCs. Subjects who had been exposed to COVID-19, were actively infected with it, or had recovered from it provided the deeply sampled blood TCRbeta repertoires that made up the dataset. The repertoires were released in a freely available public database intended as a resource for research on the immune response to SARS-CoV-2. The samples were drawn from two sources: the first 160 participants of the ongoing ImmuneRACE study, and 1,000 to 1,500 subjects contributed by 6 global collaborators. The sample metadata nearly always contained a de-identified subject ID, COVID-19 status, age in years and sex. Where available, HLA class I and class II types were taken from metadata supplied by the sample provider and were not determined by assay-based typing. The paper as a whole reports these results and caveats: How much clinical and demographic metadata was included differed by source and by participant, and the metadata was provided uncurated.

TCRbeta CDR3 regions were amplified from genomic DNA using the immunoSEQ Assay, a bias-controlled multiplex PCR. As for how the authors treated the data: The number of nucleated cells in each sample was estimated by amplification of reference gene primers within the assay. Sequence reads were collapsed and filtered to measure the absolute abundance of every unique TCRbeta CDR3 rearrangement. For each sample, productive Simpson clonality was calculated by taking the square root of Simpson's diversity index across productive rearrangements. The clones in this table, taken by TCRdb from immuneACCESS, are in-frame only. Not every clone is retained; where verified, under half of the shortfall comes from an unresolved V gene, and the cause of the rest is unknown. V, J and clone size are taken as reported in that table, and D and trimming were inferred from the DNA itself. This sample holds about 430,000 clones; approximately 90% were observed only once. Less than 0.95% of the sample comes from the top ten.

V trim: 5 bases; J trim: 14 bases; unmatched bases: 9. From cysteine to phenylalanine, the CDR3 is 13 amino acids long. Only the CDR3 portion is preserved as DNA: 39 bases, with reading frame beginning at the first base. The germline V gene (reference sequence) specifies SEHNR as CDR1 and FQNEAQ as CDR2. One collaborating source in Seattle enrolled patients during active infection and followed them longitudinally through the course of disease. Each collaborating institution followed its own protocols to collect whole blood in K2EDTA tubes. Collaborator samples were shipped for TCRbeta analysis as frozen whole blood, isolated PBMCs, or DNA extracted from either sample type. A note on this clone: Its antigen is still unknown. Per-nucleotide qualities are absent, and no much larger clonotype sits a single base away.

This TCR was sampled from a man aged 18 to 29 with COVID-19, enrolled during active disease. This chain joins TRBV7-9 to TRBJ1-6, with 7 bases matching TRBD1. The sample taken for sequencing was peripheral blood. The CDR3: CASSAGQTLTLHF. In nucleotides, the sequence is TGTGCCAGCAGCGCGGGACAGACCCTTACCCTCCACTTT.